The source of this TCR beta chain is a study of OX40 agonist ivuxolimab in advanced cancers. Study conclusions and caveats: More expanded clones were found, on average, in CD8+ than in CD4+ T cells. Among the lowest levels of clonal expansion were found in partial responders at 0.1-3.0 mg/kg.

The V and J ends lost 7 bases and 7 bases, in that order; junction bases with no gene match: 12. CDR3 length equals 14 residues. Looked up from germline, CDR1 is MNHNS and CDR2 is SASEGT. Any history of autoimmune disease or systemic immunosuppression disqualified patients. On this clone itself: Its antigen is not known.

Profiling relied on immunoSEQ multiplex PCR, and the TCRdb table lists in-frame clones only, not all of them. The data show 70,000 to 80,000 clones, with approximately 90% seen just once and approximately 1.3% held by the top ten. The sequencing used CD4+ or CD8+ T cells sorted from blood, collected in a trial of the OX40 agonist ivuxolimab. This receptor was obtained from an adult with an advanced solid tumor such as melanoma, head and neck, liver or kidney cancer. V gene TRBV6-1 combines with J gene TRBJ2-7; 8 bases align to TRBD1. The DNA of the CDR3 is TGTGCCAGCATCCGAAGCCAGGGGGCGCGAGAGCAGTACTTC. Translating it yields CASIRSQGAREQYF.